The rows below give T cell receptor beta chains drawn from one sample of a study of PD-1 blockade in classical Hodgkin lymphoma. TCRdb keeps only in-frame clones here, not all; method: immunoSEQ multiplex PCR. The table lists more than 25,000 clones, around four fifths of them singletons. This sample comprised peripheral blood mononuclear cells (PBMCs), obtained before the second cycle of nivolumab. These receptors came from a human donor with classical Hodgkin lymphoma. Each CDR3 is given with its conserved first and last residue. D genes are given only for firm matches. A row's size may be missing; if present it is once, few, many or a size class.

v_call	d_call	j_call	cdr3_length	clone_size	cdr3_nt	cdr3_aa
TRBV7-9	-	TRBJ1-2	13	-	TGTGCCAGCGCCCGTTTGGGGGCCGGGGGCTACACCTTC	CASARLGAGGYTF
TRBV7-8	-	TRBJ2-3	16	once	TGTGCCAGCAGCTTACTCGGCTACCCTAGCACAGATACGCAGTATTTT	CASSLLGYPSTDTQYF
TRBV7-9	-	TRBJ1-1	11	-	TGTGCCAGCAGCTTCGCGGCTGAAGCTTTCTTT	CASSFAAEAFF
TRBV9	-	TRBJ2-3	20	-	TGTGCCAGCACCCCACGGGATCCCCCCGCCTACGATCACCCCACAGATACGCAGTATTTT	CASTPRDPPAYDHPTDTQYF
TRBV29-1	TRBD1	TRBJ1-2	14	-	TGCAGCGTTGAAGATCTGGACAGGGGTTATGGCTACACCTTC	CSVEDLDRGYGYTF
TRBV10-3	TRBD1	TRBJ1-4	17	once	TGTGCCATCAGTGAGTCGGACAGGGGACGAACTAATGAAAAACTGTTTTTT	CAISESDRGRTNEKLFF
TRBV10-3	-	TRBJ2-5	16	-	TGTGCCATCAGTGAGTCTAGAGGGGCGGTTGTGGAGACCCAGTACTTC	CAISESRGAVVETQYF
TRBV7-6	TRBD1	TRBJ2-7	18	-	TGTGCCAGCAGCTCCCGGGCCCTAACAGGGGGCCACTCCTACGAGCAGTACTTC	CASSSRALTGGHSYEQYF
TRBV4-2	TRBD2	TRBJ2-3	13	-	TGTGCCAGCAGCCTTCCTACGGGGGGTACGCAGTATTTT	CASSLPTGGTQYF
TRBV7-6	TRBD2	TRBJ2-1	15	-	TGTGCCAGCAGCTTAGGCGGGGGCTCCTACAATGAGCAGTTCTTC	CASSLGGGSYNEQFF
TRBV5-1	TRBD1	TRBJ1-4	14	-	TGCGCCAGCAGCCCGGGACAGGGCATTGAAAAACTGTTTTTT	CASSPGQGIEKLFF
TRBV29-1	-	TRBJ1-5	12	-	TGCAGCGTTTGGACATACGATCAGCCCCAGCATTTT	CSVWTYDQPQHF
TRBV25-1	-	TRBJ2-5	13	-	TGTGCCAGCAGTGGCGGGTGGTCGGAGACCCAGTACTTC	CASSGGWSETQYF
TRBV5-1	-	TRBJ2-6	15	-	TGCGCCAGCAGCGATTGGGGGTCCGGGGCCAACGTCCTGACTTTC	CASSDWGSGANVLTF
TRBV2	-	TRBJ2-5	13	once	TGTGCCAGCAGTGAACGCAGACAAGAGACCCAGTACTTC	CASSERRQETQYF
TRBV11-2	-	TRBJ2-5	13	-	TGTGCCAGCAGCTTAGATCTTACCCGGGGCCAGTACTTC	CASSLDLTRGQYF
TRBV12-5	-	TRBJ2-2	18	-	TGTGCTAGTGGCTACTGGGACGGCTCCATGGCGAACACCGGGGAGCTGTTTTTT	CASGYWDGSMANTGELFF
TRBV19	-	TRBJ1-6	14	-	TGTGCCAGTAGTATAAGGGCAGGCCAGTCACCCCTCCACTTT	CASSIRAGQSPLHF
TRBV7-9	TRBD1	TRBJ1-6	15	-	TGTGCCAGCAGCTTAGAACAGGGGAATAATTCACCCCTCCACTTT	CASSLEQGNNSPLHF
TRBV6-5	-	TRBJ2-3	11	few	TGTGCCAGCAGTTACATAGATACGCAGTATTTT	CASSYIDTQYF
TRBV27	-	TRBJ2-2	17	-	TGTGCCAGCAGTTTAGCCCCGAGAGGGGGGCGGCGCGGGGAGCTGTTTTTT	CASSLAPRGGRRGELFF
TRBV5-4	-	TRBJ2-1	14	-	TGTGCCAGCAGCTTGGGTAGGTTCTACAATGAGCAGTTCTTC	CASSLGRFYNEQFF
TRBV4-3	TRBD2	TRBJ2-1	15	-	TGCGCCAGCAGTTCCCGCGGGGGGTATTACAATGAGCAGTTCTTC	CASSSRGGYYNEQFF
TRBV6-6	-	TRBJ2-3	12	once	TGTGCCAGCAGAACAGAGGGAGATACGCAGTATTTT	CASRTEGDTQYF
TRBV5-4	TRBD1	TRBJ1-1	15	-	TGTGCCAGCAGCTGGGACATACAGGGGGGCACTGAAGCTTTCTTT	CASSWDIQGGTEAFF
TRBV2	TRBD1	TRBJ2-5	12	-	TGTGCCAGCAGTGATGGGGGAGGACAGGGGCACTTC	CASSDGGGQGHF
TRBV7-8	-	TRBJ2-7	14	-	TGTGCCAGCAGCCCGCGGGACCTGACTTACGAGCAGTACTTC	CASSPRDLTYEQYF
TRBV19	TRBD1	TRBJ2-7	16	-	TGTGCCAGTAGTATAGGCCCCGGACAGGGGGCCTACGAGCAGTACTTC	CASSIGPGQGAYEQYF
TRBV6-5	-	TRBJ2-5	13	-	TGTGCCAGCAGTTTCGGGGTAAGGGAGACCCAGTACTTC	CASSFGVRETQYF
TRBV11-2	-	TRBJ2-2	14	few	TGTGCCAGCAGCCCGTTGGGGTGGGGCGGGGAGCTGTTTTTT	CASSPLGWGGELFF
TRBV6-5	-	TRBJ2-5	13	once	TGTGCCAGCAGAAGAAGGGTGGAAGAGACCCAGTACTTC	CASRRRVEETQYF
TRBV2	-	TRBJ2-7	14	-	TGTGCCAGCAGTATAGGACAGCCTTCCTACGAGCAGTACTTC	CASSIGQPSYEQYF
TRBV6-5	-	TRBJ1-6	15	-	TGTGCCAGCAGAGTGCCCGGCAGTGGTAATTCACCCCTCCACTTT	CASRVPGSGNSPLHF
TRBV10-3	TRBD1	TRBJ1-2	14	-	TGTGCCATCAGGGGCCCGGGACAGGGGAACGGCTACACCTTC	CAIRGPGQGNGYTF
TRBV7-2	TRBD1	TRBJ1-6	15	-	TGTGCCAGCAGCCTACAGGGGGGGTTAAATTCACCCCTCCACTTT	CASSLQGGLNSPLHF
TRBV18	-	TRBJ1-1	12	few	TGTGCCAGCTCAAGACTCTCCACTGAAGCTTTCTTT	CASSRLSTEAFF
TRBV23-1	-	TRBJ1-6	15	-	TGCGCCAGCAGTCTCATCCCCAGTAATAATTCACCCCTCCACTTT	CASSLIPSNNSPLHF
TRBV18	-	TRBJ1-1	13	few	TGTGCCAGCTCAGGAGATTCGAACACTGAAGCTTTCTTT	CASSGDSNTEAFF
TRBV19	TRBD2	TRBJ2-2	18	-	TGTGCCAGTAGTACGGGACTAGCGGGGGGGCCGGACACCGGGGAGCTGTTTTTT	CASSTGLAGGPDTGELFF
TRBV11-3	-	TRBJ2-3	11	-	TGTGCCAGCAGGAACACAGATACGCAGTATTTT	CASRNTDTQYF
TRBV4-3	TRBD1	TRBJ2-1	17	-	TGCGCCAGCAGCCAACAAAAGGACAGGGGTTTTTACAATGAGCAGTTCTTC	CASSQQKDRGFYNEQFF
TRBV28	TRBD2	TRBJ2-1	12	medium-sized	TGTGCCAGCAGTTTTAGCGGGGTGCGGCAGTTCTTC	CASSFSGVRQFF
TRBV27	-	TRBJ2-3	15	medium-sized	TGTGCCAGCAGTTTATCGATTAGGCAGGGGGATACGCAGTATTTT	CASSLSIRQGDTQYF
TRBV6-6	-	TRBJ1-1	15	-	TGTGCCAGCAGGGGCCTCCGGCTCGATAACACTGAAGCTTTCTTT	CASRGLRLDNTEAFF
TRBV14	-	TRBJ1-2	14	-	TGTGCCAGCAGCCAAGTCCCAGGGAGCAATGGCTACACCTTC	CASSQVPGSNGYTF
TRBV2	-	TRBJ2-1	13	-	TGTGCCAGCAGTGTCGACTACTCCAATGAGCAGTTCTTC	CASSVDYSNEQFF
TRBV6-5	-	TRBJ1-3	13	-	TGTGCCAGCAGTAACGGCCCCCGGAACACCATATATTTT	CASSNGPRNTIYF
TRBV28	-	TRBJ2-3	14	-	TGTGCCAGCAGCGCCTCTTTTAGCACAGATACGCAGTATTTT	CASSASFSTDTQYF
TRBV7-2	-	TRBJ1-5	13	-	TGTGCCAGCAGCTCCCAAGCCCATCAGCCCCAGCATTTT	CASSSQAHQPQHF
TRBV2	-	TRBJ1-1	13	-	TGTGCCAGCAGGTTAGACATGAACACTGAAGCTTTCTTT	CASRLDMNTEAFF
TRBV9	TRBD1	TRBJ1-3	17	few	TGTGCCAGCAGCCCTAACATACAGGGGTCCTCTGGAAACACCATATATTTT	CASSPNIQGSSGNTIYF